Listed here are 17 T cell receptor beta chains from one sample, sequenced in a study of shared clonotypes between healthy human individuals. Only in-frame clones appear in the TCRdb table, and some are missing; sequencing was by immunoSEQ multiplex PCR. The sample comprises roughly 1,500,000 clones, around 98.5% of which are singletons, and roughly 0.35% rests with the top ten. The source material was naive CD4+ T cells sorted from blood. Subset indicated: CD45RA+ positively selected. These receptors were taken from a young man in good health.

The CDR3 region has the DNA TGTGCCAGCAGTGAGGTCTCTAGCGGGAGGGCCCTTCAGTATTTT. It codes for CASSEVSSGRALQYF. The gene calls are TRBV2 and TRBJ2-3; 12 bases fit TRBD2. V was clipped by 3 bases and J by 12 bases; unmatched bases: 10. The CDR3 sequence is 15 residues long. Germline V gene lookup returns CDR1 SNHLY and CDR2 FYNNEI.

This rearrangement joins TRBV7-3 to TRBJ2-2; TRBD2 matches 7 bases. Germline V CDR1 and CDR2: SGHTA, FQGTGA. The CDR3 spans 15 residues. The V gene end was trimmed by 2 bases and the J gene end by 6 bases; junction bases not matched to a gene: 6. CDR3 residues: CASSLGLRGSGELFF. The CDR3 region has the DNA TGTGCCAGCAGCTTAGGGTTGCGGGGGTCCGGGGAGCTGTTTTTT.

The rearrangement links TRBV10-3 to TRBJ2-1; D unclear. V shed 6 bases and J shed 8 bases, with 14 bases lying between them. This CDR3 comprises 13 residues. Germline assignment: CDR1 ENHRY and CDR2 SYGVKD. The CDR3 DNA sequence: TGTGCCATCAGACCACGTGTCACCGATGAGCAGTTCTTC. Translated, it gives CAIRPRVTDEQFF.

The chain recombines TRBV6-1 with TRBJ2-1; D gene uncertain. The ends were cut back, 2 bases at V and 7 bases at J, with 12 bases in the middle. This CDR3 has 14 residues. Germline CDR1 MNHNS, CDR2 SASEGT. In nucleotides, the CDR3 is TGTGCCAGCAGTGAATCCTTGACGCCGAATGAGCAGTTCTTC. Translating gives CASSESLTPNEQFF.

The CDR3 sequence is CASRLEIAGGTYNEQFF. In DNA form, the CDR3 reads TGTGCAAGTCGCTTAGAGATAGCGGGAGGGACCTACAATGAGCAGTTCTTC. The chain recombines TRBV12-2 with TRBJ2-1; the D segment call TRBD2 is taken from the table without a DNA check. TRBV12-2 is tagged as a pseudogene. The CDR3 consists of 17 residues.

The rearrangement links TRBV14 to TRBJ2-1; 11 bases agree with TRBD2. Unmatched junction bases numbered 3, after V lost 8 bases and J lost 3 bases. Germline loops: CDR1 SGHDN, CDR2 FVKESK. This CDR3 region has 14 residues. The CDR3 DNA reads TGTGCCAGCCAACTAGCGGGAGTCTACAATGAGCAGTTCTTC. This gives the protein CASQLAGVYNEQFF. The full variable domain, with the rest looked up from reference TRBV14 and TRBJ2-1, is EAGVTQFPSHSVIEKGQTVTLRCDPISGHDNLYWYRRVMGKEIKFLLHFVKESKQDESGMPNNRFLAERTGGTYSTLKVQPAELEDSGVYFCASQLAGVYNEQFFGPGTRLTVL.

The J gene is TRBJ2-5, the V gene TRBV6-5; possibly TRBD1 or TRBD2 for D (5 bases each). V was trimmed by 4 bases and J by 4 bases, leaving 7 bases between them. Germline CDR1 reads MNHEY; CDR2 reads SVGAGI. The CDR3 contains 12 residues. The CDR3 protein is CASSSGRETQYF. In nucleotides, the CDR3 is TGTGCCAGCAGTTCAGGGAGAGAGACCCAGTACTTC.

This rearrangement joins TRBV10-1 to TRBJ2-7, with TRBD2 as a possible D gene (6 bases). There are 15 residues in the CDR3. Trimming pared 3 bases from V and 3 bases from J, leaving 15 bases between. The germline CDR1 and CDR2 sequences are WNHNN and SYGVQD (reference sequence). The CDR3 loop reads CASSERLGPSYEQYF. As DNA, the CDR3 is TGCGCCAGCAGTGAAAGACTAGGCCCAAGCTACGAGCAGTACTTC.

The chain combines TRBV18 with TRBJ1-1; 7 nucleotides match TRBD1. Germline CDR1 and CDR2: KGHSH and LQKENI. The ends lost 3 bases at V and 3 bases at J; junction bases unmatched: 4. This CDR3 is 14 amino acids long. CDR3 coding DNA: TGTGCCAGCTCACCGGGACAGATATACACTGAAGCTTTCTTT. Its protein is CASSPGQIYTEAFF.

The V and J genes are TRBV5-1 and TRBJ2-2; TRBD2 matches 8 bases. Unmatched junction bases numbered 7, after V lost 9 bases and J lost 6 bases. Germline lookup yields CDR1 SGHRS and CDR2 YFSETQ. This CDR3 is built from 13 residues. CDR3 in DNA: TGCGCCACCGCACGGGAGGGTGCCGGGGAGCTGTTTTTT. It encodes CATAREGAGELFF.

The CDR3 region is CASSESGNTEAFF. DNA of the CDR3: TGCGCCAGCAGTGAGTCAGGGAACACTGAAGCTTTCTTT. The V call is TRBV10-1, the J call TRBJ1-1; D gene unclear. The CDR3 is made up of 13 amino acids. In germline, CDR1 is WNHNN, CDR2 SYGVQD (reference sequence). V was cut by 0 bases and J by 1 base, with 3 bases left in between.

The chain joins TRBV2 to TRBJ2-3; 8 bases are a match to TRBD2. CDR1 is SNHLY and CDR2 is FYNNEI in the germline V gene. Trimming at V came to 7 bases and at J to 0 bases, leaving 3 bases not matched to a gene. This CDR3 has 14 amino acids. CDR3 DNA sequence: TGTGCCAGCACGCGGACTAGCAGCACAGATACGCAGTATTTT. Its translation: CASTRTSSTDTQYF.

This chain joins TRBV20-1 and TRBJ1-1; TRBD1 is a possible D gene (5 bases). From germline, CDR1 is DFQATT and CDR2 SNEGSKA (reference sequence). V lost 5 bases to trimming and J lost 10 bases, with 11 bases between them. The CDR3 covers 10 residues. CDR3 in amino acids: CSAGTLGAFF. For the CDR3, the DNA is TGCAGTGCTGGGACCCTGGGAGCTTTCTTT.

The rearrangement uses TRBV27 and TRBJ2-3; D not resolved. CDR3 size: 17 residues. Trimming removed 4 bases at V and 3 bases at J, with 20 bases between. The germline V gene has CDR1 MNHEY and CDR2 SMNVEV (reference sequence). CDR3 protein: CASSSFPFLAWTDTQYF. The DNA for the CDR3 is TGTGCCAGCAGTTCCTTCCCTTTTCTCGCCTGGACAGATACGCAGTATTTT.

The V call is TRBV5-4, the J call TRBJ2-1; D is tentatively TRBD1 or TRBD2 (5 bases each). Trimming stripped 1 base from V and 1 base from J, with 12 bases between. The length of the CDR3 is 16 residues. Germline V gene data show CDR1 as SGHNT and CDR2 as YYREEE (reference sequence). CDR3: CASSLMRGRSYNEQFF. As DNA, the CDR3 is TGTGCCAGCAGCTTGATGAGGGGTAGGTCCTACAATGAGCAGTTCTTC.

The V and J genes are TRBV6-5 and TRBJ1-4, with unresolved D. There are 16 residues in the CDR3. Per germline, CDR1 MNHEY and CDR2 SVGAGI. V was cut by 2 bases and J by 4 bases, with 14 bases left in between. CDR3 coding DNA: TGTGCCAGCAGTTACGATTCCCCTCCTTTTAATGAAAAACTGTTTTTT. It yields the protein CASSYDSPPFNEKLFF.

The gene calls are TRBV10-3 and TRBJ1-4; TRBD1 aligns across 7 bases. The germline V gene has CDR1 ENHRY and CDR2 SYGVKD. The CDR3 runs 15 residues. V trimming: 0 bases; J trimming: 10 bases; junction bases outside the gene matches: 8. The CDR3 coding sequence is TGTGCCATCAGTGAGTCGACAGGGTCCCCGCGAAAACTGTTTTTT. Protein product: CAISESTGSPRKLFF.